These 17 T cell receptor beta chains share one sample of origin, sequenced in a study of identical twins. TCRdb reprocessed the 5' RACE reads via MiXCR and lists one record per CDR3 protein. The sample consists of over 600,000 distinct CDR3 sequences, 21% of them appearing once. These sequences were also reported in another study, on T cells expressing NK-cell markers.

The sample taken for sequencing was PBMCs. The receptor source for this set is a woman between 18 and 29 years old in good health.

The chain is built from TRBV5-1 and TRBJ1-4; no clear D. Germline CDR1 reads SGHRS; CDR2 reads YFSETQ. The germline V and J ends were trimmed by 4 bases and 7 bases, with 14 bases remaining between them. The CDR3 is 14 residues long. The CDR3 DNA reads TGCGCCAGCAGCGGTGGGAGTTTCCGTGAAAAACTGTTTTTT. Translating it yields CASSGGSFREKLFF.

The genes are TRBV7-2 and TRBJ2-1, with TRBD2 as a possible D gene (6 bases). Trimming took off 1 base at V and 10 bases at J, with 11 bases between the two ends. CDR3 length: 13 amino acids. Per germline, CDR1 SGHTA and CDR2 FQGNSA. CDR3: CASSLVFAGEQFF. The CDR3 DNA sequence: TGTGCCAGCAGCTTAGTGTTTGCGGGAGAGCAGTTCTTC.

This clonotype was detected only a few times. The chain recombines TRBV6-5 with TRBJ1-1; a weak D match, TRBD1 (6 bases). This CDR3 is built from 16 residues. In germline, CDR1 is MNHEY, CDR2 SVGAGI. The ends were cut back, 0 bases at V and 1 base at J, with 12 bases in the middle. The CDR3 DNA reads TGTGCCAGCAGTTACTCGGGGCAGGGGTCGAACACTGAAGCTTTCTTT. Protein sequence: CASSYSGQGSNTEAFF.

In its sample, this clonotype was seen a few times. A much larger clone lies one base from this, so it may be a read error. The J gene is TRBJ2-2, the V gene TRBV5-1; TRBD1 matches 7 bases. J lost 0 bases, V lost 6 bases, and 5 bases had no gene match. The CDR3 runs to 15 residues. Germline CDR1 reads SGHRS; CDR2 reads YFSETQ. The CDR3 coding sequence is TGCGCCAGCACGACCGGGACAGCGAACACCGGGGAGCTGTTTTTT. This sequence encodes CASTTGTANTGELFF.

The gene calls are TRBV12-3 or TRBV12-4 and TRBJ1-1; TRBD1 agrees at 10 bases. This CDR3 spans 15 amino acids. Unmatched junction bases numbered 4, after V lost 2 bases and J lost 4 bases. CDR3 nucleotides: TGTGCCAGCAGTTTATGGACAGGGGGTCCCACTGAAGCTTTCTTT. Encoded protein: CASSLWTGGPTEAFF.

The chain is built from TRBV5-1 and TRBJ2-1, with D perhaps matching TRBD2 (6 bases). CDR1 is SGHRS, CDR2 YFSETQ, per germline. V was shortened by 6 bases and J by 4 bases, with 11 bases between the two germline ends. The length of the CDR3 is 13 residues. CDR3 sequence: CASNRGSYNEQFF. In DNA form, the CDR3 reads TGCGCCAGCAACCGGGGGTCGTACAATGAGCAGTTCTTC.

V is TRBV4-1 and J is TRBJ2-2, with TRBD2 as a possible D gene (7 bases). The V end lost 0 bases, the J end lost 4 bases, and 12 bases lay between the germline ends. CDR1 is MGHRA and CDR2 is YSYEKL in the germline V gene. This CDR3 region has 16 residues. The CDR3 nucleotides are TGCGCCAGCAGCCAAGATAGGGGGGGCAGCACCGGGGAGCTGTTTTTT. Translation: CASSQDRGGSTGELFF.

The V call is TRBV20-1, the J call TRBJ2-2; tentative D call: TRBD2 (6 bases). The length of the CDR3 is 15 residues. CDR1 DFQATT and CDR2 SNEGSKA come from the germline V gene (reference sequence). V was shortened by 5 bases and J by 2 bases, with 15 bases between the two germline ends. In nucleotides, the CDR3 is TGCAGTGCTGTACGGGTAGGACTAAACACCGGGGAGCTGTTTTTT. Its translation: CSAVRVGLNTGELFF.

The chain employs TRBV5-1 and TRBJ2-7; 11 bases match TRBD2. The germline V gene encodes CDR1 SGHRS and CDR2 YFSETQ. V lost 0 bases and J lost 7; bases outside the gene matches: 6. CDR3 length equals 15 residues. The DNA of the CDR3 is TGCGCCAGCAGCTTGGAGCTAGCGGGAGGTAGTGAGCAGTACTTC. Translating gives CASSLELAGGSEQYF.

The chain has TRBV9 and TRBJ2-5, with D possibly TRBD2 on 5 matching bases. Germline V gene data show CDR1 as SGDLS and CDR2 as YYNGEE. Trimming left V 3 bases short and J 2 bases short, with 17 bases between. The CDR3 runs 16 residues. CDR3 sequence (DNA): TGTGCCAGCAGCGGTAAGGAAGAGGGCTGGCAAGAGACCCAGTACTTC. Translated, it gives CASSGKEEGWQETQYF.

This clonotype turned up a few times. V is TRBV29-1 and J is TRBJ1-3; D remains ambiguous. CDR3 length: 12 amino acids. In germline, CDR1 is SQVTM, CDR2 ANQGSEA. The V end lost 7 bases, the J end lost 0 bases, and 7 bases lay between the germline ends. Here the CDR3 DNA reads TGCAGCGCGGGCCTCTCTGGAAACACCATATATTTT. It translates to CSAGLSGNTIYF.

This clonotype has a handful of counts. CDR3 loop: CASGLGGPASYEQYF. The CDR3 DNA reads as TGTGCTAGTGGTTTGGGGGGCCCTGCCTCCTACGAGCAGTACTTC. This chain links TRBV12-5 with TRBJ2-7, with a weak D call TRBD1 (5 bases). The germline V and J ends were trimmed by 1 base and 0 bases, with 10 bases remaining between them. This CDR3 is 15 amino acids long. Germline assignment: CDR1 LGHNT and CDR2 FRNRAP.

The chain joins TRBV20-1 to TRBJ2-1; D not certain. CDR1 DFQATT and CDR2 SNEGSKA come from the germline V gene (reference sequence). Trimming took 0 bases from V and 8 from J, leaving 5 bases between them. The CDR3 runs 11 residues. The CDR3 reads CSAREVDEQFF. CDR3 nucleotides: TGCAGTGCTAGAGAGGTCGATGAGCAGTTCTTC.

The rearrangement links TRBV9 to TRBJ1-5; possibly TRBD1 for D (5 bases). This CDR3 contains 14 residues. The V end was cut by 0 bases, the J end by 5 bases, with 9 bases between. Germline-derived CDR1 and CDR2 are SGDLS and YYNGEE. The CDR3 sequence: CASSVEGMDQPQHF. CDR3 nucleotides: TGTGCCAGCAGCGTAGAGGGGATGGATCAGCCCCAGCATTTT. Full variable domain (rest looked up from reference TRBV9 and TRBJ1-5): DSGVTQTPKHLITATGQRVTLRCSPRSGDLSVYWYQQSLDQGLQFLIQYYNGEERAKGNILERFSAQQFPDLHSELNLSSLELGDSALYFCASSVEGMDQPQHFGDGTRLSIL.

This rearrangement joins TRBV20-1 to TRBJ1-1, with D unresolved. Germline-derived CDR1 and CDR2 are DFQATT and SNEGSKA (reference sequence). The CDR3 has 12 residues. The V and J ends lost 1 base and 7 bases respectively, with 10 bases between them. The CDR3: CSARGQKDEAFF. The DNA for the CDR3 is TGCAGTGCTAGAGGTCAGAAAGATGAAGCTTTCTTT.

The CDR3 loop reads CASSLGLAGVLSYEQYF. DNA for the CDR3: TGTGCCAGCAGTCTTGGTCTAGCGGGAGTTCTCTCCTACGAGCAGTACTTC. The rearrangement joins TRBV12-3 or TRBV12-4 to TRBJ2-7, with 10 bases matching TRBD2. The J segment lost 0 bases and the V segment lost 5 bases, leaving 10 bases of the junction unmatched. The CDR3 is 17 residues long.

V usage is TRBV5-1 and J usage is TRBJ2-7; D tentatively reads TRBD1 or TRBD2 (5 bases each). Trimming left V 3 bases short and J 6 bases short, with 13 bases between. Germline V gene sequence: CDR1 SGHRS, CDR2 YFSETQ. The CDR3 is made up of 13 amino acids. The CDR3 is CASSSGRLGEQYF. For the CDR3, the DNA is TGCGCCAGCAGCTCGGGACGCCTGGGCGAGCAGTACTTC.